The 8 T cell receptor beta chains given below trace back to one sample, sequenced in a study of tumour-infiltrating T cells in Burkitt lymphoma. Assay: immunoSEQ multiplex PCR; the TCRdb copy retains only in-frame clones and omits some. The sample comprises under 2,500 clones, roughly 15% of which are singletons, and about 14% rests with the top ten. Sequences were obtained from tumor tissue. These TCRs come from a human donor with Burkitt lymphoma.

This clone occurred a few times. V usage is TRBV9 and J usage is TRBJ2-2, with D possibly matching TRBD1 (6 bases). The germline V gene has CDR1 SGDLS and CDR2 YYNGEE. Trimming pared 0 bases from V and 3 bases from J, leaving 18 bases between. This CDR3 is built from 18 residues. The CDR3 sequence: CASSVDPGTPVDTGELFF. CDR3 nucleotide sequence: TGTGCCAGCAGCGTAGACCCCGGGACACCCGTGGACACCGGGGAGCTGTTTTTT.

This clone is medium-sized within its sample. V is TRBV9 and J is TRBJ2-1, with 10 bases aligning to TRBD1. The V and J ends lost 3 bases and 6 bases, in that order; junction bases with no gene match: 6. The length of the CDR3 is 15 residues. CDR1 and CDR2 from the germline V gene are SGDLS and YYNGEE. The CDR3 DNA reads as TGTGCCAGCAGCGATTCCGGGACAGGGGTCAATGAGCAGTTCTTC. Amino acid sequence: CASSDSGTGVNEQFF.

This clone was picked up a small number of times. The V call is TRBV6-5, the J call TRBJ1-1; D is unresolved. V shed 3 bases and J shed 4 bases, with 12 bases lying between them. This CDR3 region has 14 residues. Per the germline V gene, CDR1 is MNHEY and CDR2 is SVGAGI. For the CDR3, the DNA is TGTGCCAGCAGTTATCGGTTCGAAGGCACTGAAGCTTTCTTT. Encoded protein: CASSYRFEGTEAFF.

This clone was seen more than once but under ten times. Other DNA sequences in the same sample also yield this CDR3. This chain joins TRBV6-5 and TRBJ2-7; TRBD2 is a possible D gene (5 bases). Germline V gene lookup returns CDR1 MNHEY and CDR2 SVGAGI. The ends were cut back, 5 bases at V and 5 bases at J, with 10 bases in the middle. This CDR3 contains 12 residues. The CDR3 DNA follows: TGTGCCAGCAGTGTTAACGGGAACGAGCAGTACTTC. This sequence encodes CASSVNGNEQYF.

V and J are TRBV5-6 and TRBJ1-1; D remains unclear. Trimming pared 0 bases from V and 7 bases from J, leaving 13 bases between. The CDR3 has 14 amino acids. Germline CDR1 and CDR2: SGHDT and YYEEEE. Here the CDR3 DNA reads TGTGCCAGCAGCTTGGGGACTCCGGCGGTTGAAGCTTTCTTT. Protein product: CASSLGTPAVEAFF. Full variable domain (outside the CDR3, taken from reference TRBV5-6 and TRBJ1-1): DAGVTQSPTHLIKTRGQQVTLRCSPKSGHDTVSWYQQALGQGPQFIFQYYEEEERQRGNFPDRFSGHQFPNYSSELNVNALLLGDSALYLCASSLGTPAVEAFFGQGTRLTVV.

Judged by abundance, this clone is medium-sized. The CDR3 DNA reads as TGTGCCAGCAGCTTTCAGGGGGGAATTACTGAAGCTTTCTTT. Its translation is CASSFQGGITEAFF. The chain couples TRBV5-5 to TRBJ1-1, with 7 nucleotides matching TRBD1. Trimming cost V 2 bases and J 5 bases; bases outside gene matches: 6. The CDR3 sequence is 14 residues long. In germline, CDR1 is SGHKS, CDR2 YYEKEE (reference sequence).

This clone was observed a handful of times. The chain employs TRBV25-1 and TRBJ1-3; tentative D call: TRBD1 (6 bases). In germline, CDR1 is MGHDK, CDR2 SYGVNS. This CDR3 is 16 amino acids long. Between the trimmed V and J ends, which lost 1 base and 1 base, there was a span of 11 bases. The CDR3 DNA reads TGTGCCAGCAGTGAATTAGGGCAGGGGTCTGGAAACACCATATATTTT. It specifies CASSELGQGSGNTIYF. Variable domain in full (rest from reference TRBV25-1 and TRBJ1-3): EADIYQTPRYLVIGTGKKITLECSQTMGHDKMYWYQQDPGMELHLIHYSYGVNSTEKGDLSSESTVSRIRTEHFPLTLESARPSHTSQYLCASSELGQGSGNTIYFGEGSWLTVV.

The V and J genes are TRBV28 and TRBJ1-4, with D possibly TRBD1 on 5 matching bases. Germline-derived CDR1 and CDR2 are MDHEN and SYDVKM. Trimming stripped 1 base from V and 7 bases from J, with 13 bases between. This CDR3 region has 15 residues. CDR3 in DNA: TGTGCCAGCAGTTTATATGGGGGTTGGATTGAAAAACTGTTTTTT. It translates to CASSLYGGWIEKLFF. Drawing the rest from reference TRBV28 and TRBJ1-4, the complete variable domain is DVKVTQSSRYLVKRTGEKVFLECVQDMDHENMFWYRQDPGLGLRLIYFSYDVKMKEKGDIPEGYSVSREKKERFSLILESASTNQTSMYLCASSLYGGWIEKLFFGSGTQLSVL.